The rows below give T cell receptor beta chains drawn from one sample of a study of T-cell memory formation after mild COVID-19. TCRdb independently ran MiXCR on the 5' RACE reads; one entry per CDR3 protein. There are 350,000 to 500,000 distinct CDR3 sequences in the sample; more than 20% occur only once, and around 12% lies in the top ten. Sequenced sample: PBMCs or a T cell subset sorted from them (not recorded which). The receptors stem from an adult woman who had mild COVID-19 (a few samples of this study predate the infection). Cell type and time point are not known. Both conserved end residues are part of each CDR3.

V: TRBV12-3/TRBV12-4
CDR3: CASSTAGNTYEQYF

V: TRBV5-8
CDR3: CASSRRDRVRPGGSRRAKNIQYF

V: TRBV10-3
CDR3: CAILPTRSSSNNEQFF

V: TRBV2
CDR3: CASSVGGSRDTQYF

V: TRBV7-9
CDR3: CASSYPDDPQGAFF

V: TRBV6-2/TRBV6-3
CDR3: CASSSSREETQYF

V: TRBV12-3/TRBV12-4
CDR3: CASNDPGTDTQYF

V: TRBV9
CDR3: CASSVSFRDTQYF

V: TRBV12-3/TRBV12-4
CDR3: CASSLADIQYF

V: TRBV12-3/TRBV12-4
CDR3: CASSSTGTGWSPLHF